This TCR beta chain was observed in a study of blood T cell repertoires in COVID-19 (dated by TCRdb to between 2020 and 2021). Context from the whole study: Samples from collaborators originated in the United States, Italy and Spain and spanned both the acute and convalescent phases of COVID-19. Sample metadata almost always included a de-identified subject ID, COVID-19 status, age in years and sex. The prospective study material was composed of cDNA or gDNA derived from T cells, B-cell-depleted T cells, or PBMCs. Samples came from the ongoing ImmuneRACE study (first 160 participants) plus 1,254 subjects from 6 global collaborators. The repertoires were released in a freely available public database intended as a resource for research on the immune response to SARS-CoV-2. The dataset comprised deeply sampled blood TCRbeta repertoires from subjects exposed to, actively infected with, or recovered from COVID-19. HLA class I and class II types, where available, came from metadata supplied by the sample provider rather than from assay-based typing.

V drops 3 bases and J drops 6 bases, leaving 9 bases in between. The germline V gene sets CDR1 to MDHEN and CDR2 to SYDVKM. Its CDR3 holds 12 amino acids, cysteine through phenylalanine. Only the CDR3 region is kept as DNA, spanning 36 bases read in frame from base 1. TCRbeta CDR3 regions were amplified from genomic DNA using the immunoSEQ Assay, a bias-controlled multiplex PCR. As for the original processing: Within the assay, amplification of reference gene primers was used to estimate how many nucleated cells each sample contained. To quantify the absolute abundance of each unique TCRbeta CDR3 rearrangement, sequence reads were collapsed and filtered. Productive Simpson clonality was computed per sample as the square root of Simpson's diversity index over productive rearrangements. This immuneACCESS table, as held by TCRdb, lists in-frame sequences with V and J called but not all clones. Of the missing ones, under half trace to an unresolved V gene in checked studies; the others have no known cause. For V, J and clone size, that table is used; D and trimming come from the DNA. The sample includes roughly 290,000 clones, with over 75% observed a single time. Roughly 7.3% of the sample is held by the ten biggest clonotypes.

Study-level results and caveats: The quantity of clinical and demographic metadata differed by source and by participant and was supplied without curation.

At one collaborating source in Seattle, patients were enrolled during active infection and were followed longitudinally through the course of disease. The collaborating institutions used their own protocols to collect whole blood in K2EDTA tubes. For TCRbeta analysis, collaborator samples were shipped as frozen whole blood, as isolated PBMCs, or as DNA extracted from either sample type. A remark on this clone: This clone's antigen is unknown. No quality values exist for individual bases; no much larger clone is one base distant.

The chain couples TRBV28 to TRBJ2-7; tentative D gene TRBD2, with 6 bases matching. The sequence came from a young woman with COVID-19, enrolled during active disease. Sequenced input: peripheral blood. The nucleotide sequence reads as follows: TGTGCCAGCAGTTTGGGACTTCCCGAGCAGTACTTC. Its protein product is CASSLGLPEQYF.